The next 20 T cell receptor beta chains were all read from a single sample in a study of blood T cell repertoires in COVID-19. The repertoire was sequenced with immunoSEQ multiplex PCR; TCRdb's copy has only in-frame clones and lacks some. The data show around 200,000 clones, 85% to 90% seen once. The specimen sequenced was peripheral blood. The source is a man aged 35 to 55 with active or convalescent COVID-19.

The DNA of the CDR3 is TGTGCCCGCCGGAGTTCCTATAATTCACCCCTCCACTTT. Translated, it gives CARRSSYNSPLHF. V and J are TRBV6-5 and TRBJ1-6, with D hard to call. V lost 11 bases, J lost 1 base, and 9 bases lay in between. CDR3 length: 13 residues. Germline V lookup: CDR1 MNHEY, CDR2 SVGAGI.

The CDR3 nucleotides read TGTGCCAGTAGTACGGGACTTCAAGAGACCCAGTACTTC. Residues: CASSTGLQETQYF. The chain couples TRBV19 to TRBJ2-5; possibly TRBD2 for D (6 bases). V shed 4 bases and J shed 2 bases, with 8 bases lying between them. This CDR3 comprises 13 residues. Germline V gene sequence: CDR1 LNHDA, CDR2 SQIVND (reference sequence).

The V call is TRBV7-9, the J call TRBJ2-5, with 8 bases fitting TRBD2. The CDR3 runs to 15 residues. Trimming took 0 bases from V and 5 from J; bases not matched to a gene: 5. Germline CDR1 is SEHNR and CDR2 is FQNEAQ (reference sequence). This chain's CDR3 is CASSLAIGRAETQYF. CDR3 coding DNA: TGTGCCAGCAGCTTAGCGATCGGGAGGGCGGAGACCCAGTACTTC.

The chain is built from TRBV30 and TRBJ2-4; 8 nucleotides align to TRBD1. Germline V gene data show CDR1 as GTSNPN and CDR2 as SVGIG (reference sequence). After removal of 2 bases from V and 2 bases from J, the junction contained 5 bases not matched to a gene. The CDR3 loop spans 15 amino acids. DNA for the CDR3: TGTGCCTGGAGTATTTCAGGGGGCTCCAAAAACATTCAGTACTTC. It codes for CAWSISGGSKNIQYF.

This rearrangement joins TRBV4-1 to TRBJ1-6; unclear D gene. Trimming left V 0 bases short and J 0 bases short, with 6 bases between. CDR1 MGHRA and CDR2 YSYEKL come from the germline V gene. The CDR3 loop spans 16 amino acids. CDR3 sequence reads: CASSQDLSSYNSPLHF. CDR3 sequence (DNA): TGCGCCAGCAGCCAAGATCTGTCCTCCTATAATTCACCCCTCCACTTT.

The chain combines TRBV4-3 with TRBJ2-3; 7 nucleotides line up with TRBD2. Germline lookup yields CDR1 LGHNA and CDR2 YSLEER. V gave up 0 bases and J gave up 2 bases; unmatched junction bases: 5. The CDR3 length is 16 residues. CDR3 amino acids: CASSQDSGGFTDTQYF. Written as DNA, the CDR3 is TGCGCCAGCAGCCAAGATTCGGGGGGATTCACAGATACGCAGTATTTT.

The rearrangement links TRBV11-2 to TRBJ2-2, with a possible D match to TRBD2 (5 bases). CDR1 is SGHAT and CDR2 is FQNNGV in the germline V gene. V was pared by 5 bases and J by 2 bases, with 15 bases between. CDR3 length: 16 amino acids. The CDR3 nucleotides read TGTGCCAGCAGCGAGGGCCGACCAGACAACACCGGGGAGCTGTTTTTT. This codes for CASSEGRPDNTGELFF.

The V and J genes are TRBV21-1 and TRBJ1-6; TRBD1, the D gene given by the table, was not confirmed from the DNA. TRBV21-1 is termed a pseudogene. This CDR3 is 15 amino acids long. CDR3 sequence (DNA): TGTGCCAGCAGCAAAGTACGACAGGATAATTCACCCCTCCACTTT. Its translation: CASSKVRQDNSPLHF.

A note on this clone: This specimen includes other DNA sequences encoding the same CDR3. The rearrangement links TRBV9 to TRBJ2-3; perhaps TRBD1 as D (5 bases). The germline gives CDR1 SGDLS, CDR2 YYNGEE. V gave up 4 bases and J gave up 2 bases, with 14 bases separating them. The CDR3 has 15 amino acids. The CDR3 DNA follows: TGTGCCAGCAGCCCTATAATAGGGGTCACAGATACGCAGTATTTT. It codes for CASSPIIGVTDTQYF.

The chain has TRBV24-1 and TRBJ2-3, with 7 nucleotides matching TRBD1. V shed 0 bases and J 5 bases; nucleotides not matched to a gene: 1. The CDR3 consists of 14 residues. Germline V lookup: CDR1 KGHDR, CDR2 SFDVKD. The CDR3 DNA reads as TGTGCCACCAGTGATTTGCAGGGGGTAGATACGCAGTATTTT. Encoded protein: CATSDLQGVDTQYF.

The V call is TRBV5-1, the J call TRBJ2-7, with 9 bases fitting TRBD1. After removal of 6 bases from V and 2 bases from J, the junction contained 6 bases not matched to a gene. The CDR3 length is 14 residues. The germline V gene has CDR1 SGHRS and CDR2 YFSETQ. The CDR3 protein is CASNPGTGTYEQYF. The CDR3 DNA follows: TGCGCCAGCAACCCCGGGACAGGGACCTACGAGCAGTACTTC.

The gene calls are TRBV14 and TRBJ1-6; TRBD1 matches 8 bases. Germline values: CDR1 SGHDN, CDR2 FVKESK. This CDR3 has 13 residues. V was pared by 4 bases and J by 9 bases, with 2 bases of the junction left unmatched. In DNA, the CDR3 is TGTGCCAGCAGCCCCAGGGGGCTTTCACCCCTCCACTTT. Translated: CASSPRGLSPLHF.

The J gene is TRBJ2-2, the V gene TRBV5-4, with D perhaps matching TRBD1 (6 bases). The CDR3 sequence is 15 residues long. Looked up from germline, CDR1 is SGHNT and CDR2 is YYREEE (reference sequence). Deletions cut 3 bases from V and 3 bases from J, with 12 bases between. The CDR3: CASSSGTRYTGELFF. As DNA, the CDR3 is TGTGCCAGCAGCTCCGGGACACGATACACCGGGGAGCTGTTTTTT. Supplemented by reference TRBV5-4 and TRBJ2-2, the full variable domain reads ETGVTQSPTHLIKTRGQQVTLRCSSQSGHNTVSWYQQALGQGPQFIFQYYREEENGRGNFPPRFSGLQFPNYSSELNVNALELDDSALYLCASSSGTRYTGELFFGEGSRLTVL.

This clone was counted a few times. The V gene is TRBV5-6, the J gene TRBJ1-1; D is unresolved. The CDR3 covers 12 residues. CDR1 is SGHDT and CDR2 is YYEEEE in the germline V gene. Between the trimmed V and J ends, which lost 2 bases and 5 bases, there was a span of 7 bases. This CDR3 reads CASSLRRTEAFF. CDR3 sequence (DNA): TGTGCCAGCAGCTTAAGGAGGACTGAAGCTTTCTTT.

The chain links TRBV6-1 to TRBJ1-2; D is unresolved. Germline V gene sequence: CDR1 MNHNS, CDR2 SASEGT. The CDR3 loop spans 13 amino acids. Trimming removed 2 bases from V and 8 bases from J, with 12 bases in between. CDR3 region: CASSEMRSGGYTF. The CDR3 nucleotides read TGTGCCAGCAGTGAAATGCGGAGTGGGGGCTACACCTTC.

This sequence joins TRBV27 and TRBJ1-5, with 7 bases matching TRBD1. This CDR3 spans 16 amino acids. Per germline, CDR1 MNHEY and CDR2 SMNVEV (reference sequence). V was clipped by 5 bases and J by 11 bases; unmatched bases: 18. As DNA, the CDR3 is TGTGCCAGCAGTCCCTTGACAGGGCTCCGTGTTGAGGCCCAGCATTTT. Protein: CASSPLTGLRVEAQHF.

The chain joins TRBV19 to TRBJ1-2; 7 nucleotides line up with TRBD1. V dropped 0 bases and J dropped 0; count of bases not matched to a gene: 4. The CDR3 is made up of 16 amino acids. The germline gives CDR1 LNHDA, CDR2 SQIVND (reference sequence). This CDR3 is CASSIDGTAANYGYTF. CDR3 in DNA: TGTGCCAGTAGTATAGACGGGACAGCAGCTAACTATGGCTACACCTTC.

The chain recombines TRBV15 with TRBJ1-1; D is ambiguous. This CDR3 contains 13 residues. CDR1 is LNHNV, CDR2 YYDKDF, per germline (reference sequence). V was cut by 5 bases and J by 5 bases, with 12 bases left in between. The CDR3 reads CATSSHSGTEAFF. Written as DNA, the CDR3 is TGTGCCACCAGCTCTCACAGTGGGACTGAAGCTTTCTTT.

Only a few counts were recorded for this clone. The rearrangement joins TRBV2 to TRBJ1-1, with 12 bases identical to TRBD1. CDR3 length: 14 residues. After removal of 6 bases from V and 6 bases from J, the junction contained 5 bases not matched to a gene. Germline V lookup: CDR1 SNHLY, CDR2 FYNNEI. CDR3 DNA: TGTGCCAGCAGACCGGGACAGGGGGCTTCTGAAGCTTTCTTT. Amino acids: CASRPGQGASEAFF.

This chain links TRBV28 with TRBJ1-5; D ambiguous. This CDR3 spans 13 amino acids. Trimming removed 1 base at V and 6 bases at J, with 7 bases between. Germline CDR1 is MDHEN and CDR2 is SYDVKM. The chain's CDR3 is CASSLFGVQPQHF. CDR3 coding DNA: TGTGCCAGCAGTTTATTCGGGGTTCAGCCCCAGCATTTT.